These 14 T cell receptor beta chains originate from one sample sequenced in a study of blood T cell repertoires in COVID-19. Produced via immunoSEQ multiplex PCR; TCRdb's table is partial and in-frame only. The profile shows 69,000 or so clones, about four fifths of them singletons. What was sequenced was peripheral blood. These receptors originate from an elderly woman with acute or convalescent COVID-19.

The chain links TRBV2 to TRBJ2-3; D possibly corresponds to TRBD2 (5 bases). Germline CDR1 SNHLY, CDR2 FYNNEI. The CDR3 loop spans 13 amino acids. The ends were cut back, 7 bases at V and 7 bases at J, with 15 bases in the middle. CDR3 nucleotides: TGTGCCAGCAAGGTAGCGCCCGTAAATACGCAGTATTTT. Its protein is CASKVAPVNTQYF.

The rearrangement uses TRBV12-3 or TRBV12-4 and TRBJ1-6; 8 bases are a match to TRBD1. This CDR3 is built from 13 residues. V shed 8 bases and J 6 bases; nucleotides not matched to a gene: 3. Here the CDR3 reads CASQGAGNSPLHF. CDR3 nucleotides: TGTGCCAGCCAGGGGGCAGGTAATTCACCCCTCCACTTT.

The chain has TRBV7-3 and TRBJ1-1; possibly TRBD1 for D (6 bases). The V end lost 5 bases, the J end lost 0 bases, and 7 bases lay between the germline ends. In germline, CDR1 is SGHTA, CDR2 FQGTGA. This CDR3 spans 13 amino acids. The CDR3 DNA follows: TGTGCCAGCAGCCGACAGGTGAACACTGAAGCTTTCTTT. This gives the protein CASSRQVNTEAFF.

The chain is built from TRBV19 and TRBJ1-5; D gene unclear. Per the germline V gene, CDR1 is LNHDA and CDR2 is SQIVND (reference sequence). The CDR3 contains 13 residues. V was clipped by 11 bases and J by 2 bases, with 13 bases between them. The CDR3, as DNA: TGTGCCGTAGCCCCCGCAGGCAATCAGCCCCAGCATTTT. Amino acid sequence: CAVAPAGNQPQHF.

The chain links TRBV18 to TRBJ2-3, with D possibly TRBD2 on 6 matching bases. Between the trimmed V and J ends, which lost 4 bases and 6 bases, there was a span of 14 bases. CDR1 and CDR2 from the germline V gene are KGHSH and LQKENI. CDR3 length equals 14 residues. The DNA of the CDR3 is TGTGCCAGCTCACTGGGGGGAGGAACGGATACGCAGTATTTT. Protein: CASSLGGGTDTQYF. Full variable domain (missing parts from reference TRBV18 and TRBJ2-3): NAGVMQNPRHLVRRRGQEARLRCSPMKGHSHVYWYRQLPEEGLKFMVYLQKENIIDESGMPKERFSAEFPKEGPSILRIQQVVRGDSAAYFCASSLGGGTDTQYFGPGTRLTVL.

The J gene is TRBJ2-1, the V gene TRBV6-5, with TRBD2 identical over 11 bases. From germline, CDR1 is MNHEY and CDR2 SVGAGI. This CDR3 is built from 12 residues. The ends lost 8 bases at V and 12 bases at J; junction bases unmatched: 6. In DNA form, the CDR3 reads TGTGCCAGCGGCCTAGCGGGGGGTTTGCAGTTCTTC. This encodes CASGLAGGLQFF.

This chain joins TRBV12-3 or TRBV12-4 and TRBJ1-2; no firm D call. This CDR3 comprises 13 residues. The V end was cut by 6 bases, the J end by 1 base, with 9 bases between. The CDR3: CASSPQNNYGYTF. The CDR3 DNA sequence: TGTGCCAGCAGCCCGCAGAATAACTATGGCTACACCTTC.

This clone was detected a few times. The chain joins TRBV7-9 to TRBJ1-2; 10 nucleotides align to TRBD1. The CDR3 has 16 amino acids. V lost 5 bases to trimming and J lost 2 bases; unmatched junction nucleotides: 8. The V gene's germline CDR1 is SEHNR and CDR2 FQNEAQ (reference sequence). CDR3 nucleotides: TGTGCCAGCAGCGTATTCCCGGGACAGGGGAACTATGGCTACACCTTC. Its translation is CASSVFPGQGNYGYTF.

The gene calls are TRBV29-1 and TRBJ1-1; D not certain. The CDR3 covers 13 residues. The germline gives CDR1 SQVTM, CDR2 ANQGSEA. V was trimmed by 6 bases and J by 2 bases, leaving 13 bases between them. The CDR3 spells CSVRLAANTEAFF. The CDR3 bases are TGCAGCGTCCGGCTAGCGGCAAACACTGAAGCTTTCTTT. Together with reference TRBV29-1 and TRBJ1-1, the CDR3 gives the full variable domain: SAVISQKPSRDICQRGTSLTIQCQVDSQVTMMFWYRQQPGQSLTLIATANQGSEATYESGFVIDKFPISRPNLTFSTLTVSNMSPEDSSIYLCSVRLAANTEAFFGQGTRLTVV.

The rearrangement joins TRBV11-2 to TRBJ2-5; 7 bases map to TRBD2. CDR1 is SGHAT and CDR2 is FQNNGV in the germline V gene. Trimming took 1 base from V and 2 from J; bases not matched to a gene: 10. The CDR3 totals 17 residues. CDR3 loop: CASSLVGGGQIQETQYF. CDR3 bases: TGTGCCAGCAGCTTAGTTGGGGGGGGTCAAATTCAAGAGACCCAGTACTTC.

The rearrangement links TRBV6-5 to TRBJ2-5; TRBD1 matches at 8 bases. Germline V lookup: CDR1 MNHEY, CDR2 SVGAGI. This CDR3 is built from 15 residues. The V segment lost 6 bases and the J segment 5 bases; nucleotides outside the gene matches: 11. CDR3 DNA sequence: TGTGCCAGCAGAGGCGGACAGGGAAGCGTGGAGACCCAGTACTTC. This gives the protein CASRGGQGSVETQYF.

The table lists this clone with a count of one. This chain connects TRBV9 to TRBJ2-5; maybe TRBD1 (5 bases). CDR3 length equals 16 residues. Trimming pared 0 bases from V and 4 bases from J, leaving 16 bases between. Germline values: CDR1 SGDLS, CDR2 YYNGEE. CDR3 region: CASSVDPGSRLETQYF. CDR3 DNA sequence: TGTGCCAGCAGCGTAGATCCAGGGTCTCGGTTAGAGACCCAGTACTTC.

This chain connects TRBV18 to TRBJ1-1; no clear D gene. Germline V gene data show CDR1 as KGHSH and CDR2 as LQKENI. V was trimmed by 2 bases and J by 3 bases, leaving 7 bases between them. The CDR3 sequence is 13 residues long. The CDR3 coding sequence is TGTGCCAGCTCACCAGGGCGAGACACTGAAGCTTTCTTT. Its protein is CASSPGRDTEAFF.

CDR3 protein: CASSLGRPSTDTQYF. As DNA, the CDR3 is TGCGCCAGCAGCTTGGGGAGGCCTAGCACAGATACGCAGTATTTT. V and J are TRBV5-1 and TRBJ2-3, with a possible D match to TRBD2 (5 bases). Trimming shortened V by 0 bases and J by 0 bases, and 8 bases separated the two germline ends. The CDR3 runs to 15 residues. Germline assignment: CDR1 SGHRS and CDR2 YFSETQ.